The 21 T cell receptor beta chains given below trace back to one sample, sequenced in a study of T-cell memory formation after mild COVID-19. Each CDR3 protein gets one entry after TCRdb re-called the 5' RACE reads with MiXCR. The sample shows roughly 130,000 distinct CDR3 sequences, approximately 5.9% of them seen only once. The sample taken for sequencing was PBMCs or a T cell subset sorted from them (not recorded which). These receptors were taken from an adult woman who had mild COVID-19 (a few samples of this study predate the infection). Cell type and time point are not known.

V and J are TRBV12-3 or TRBV12-4 and TRBJ2-2; 8 bases align to TRBD2. Germline trimming cut 5 bases from V and 6 bases from J; bases unmatched to any gene: 5. CDR3 size: 14 residues. CDR3 in amino acids: CASSIHGGAGELFF. CDR3 bases: TGTGCCAGCAGTATCCACGGGGGGGCCGGGGAGCTGTTTTTT.

This clonotype was seen many times. The chain combines TRBV4-1 with TRBJ2-5; possibly TRBD1 for D (6 bases). CDR3 size: 15 residues. Trimming took 0 bases from V and 4 from J, leaving 12 bases between them. The germline CDR1 and CDR2 sequences are MGHRA and YSYEKL. DNA of the CDR3: TGCGCCAGCAGCCAAGATACAGGGCCGGGAGAGACCCAGTACTTC. Translation gives CASSQDTGPGETQYF.

This rearrangement joins TRBV12-3 or TRBV12-4 to TRBJ2-7; D might be TRBD2 (6 bases). This CDR3 is 13 amino acids long. Trimming took off 6 bases at V and 2 bases at J, with 11 bases between the two ends. The chain's CDR3 is CASSRGLPYEQYF. For the CDR3, the DNA is TGTGCCAGCAGCCGCGGACTACCCTACGAGCAGTACTTC.

This rearrangement joins TRBV11-2 to TRBJ1-1, with a possible D match to TRBD1 (6 bases). V lost 1 base and J 6 bases, leaving 9 bases between the germline ends. Germline CDR1 SGHAT, CDR2 FQNNGV. This CDR3 spans 13 amino acids. The CDR3 sequence is CASSLGAGAEAFF. In nucleotides, the CDR3 is TGTGCCAGCAGCTTAGGGGCAGGGGCTGAAGCTTTCTTT.

The J gene is TRBJ2-5, the V gene TRBV12-3 or TRBV12-4; 8 bases line up with TRBD2. CDR3 size: 15 residues. Germline trimming cut 3 bases from V and 4 bases from J; bases unmatched to any gene: 7. The CDR3 sequence is CASSFGRSGIETQYF. CDR3 bases: TGTGCCAGCAGTTTTGGCCGTAGCGGGATAGAGACCCAGTACTTC.

The gene calls are TRBV3-1 and TRBJ1-5; 7 nucleotides align to TRBD1. CDR1 LGHDT and CDR2 YNNKEL come from the germline V gene (reference sequence). J lost 4 bases, V lost 6 bases, and 6 bases had no gene match. CDR3 length: 14 residues. Written as DNA, the CDR3 is TGTGCCAGCAGTCATCAACAGGGGAATCAGCCCCAGCATTTT. It yields the protein CASSHQQGNQPQHF.

V gene TRBV7-6 combines with J gene TRBJ2-1, with D maybe TRBD2 (5 bases). V lost 4 bases and J 9 bases, leaving 19 bases between the germline ends. CDR3 length: 15 amino acids. Germline values: CDR1 SGHVS, CDR2 FNYEAQ. This CDR3 reads CASSSGLAAVGEQFF. The DNA of the CDR3 is TGTGCCAGCAGCTCCGGGCTAGCCGCCGTGGGTGAGCAGTTCTTC.

This clonotype was seen only a few times. V gene TRBV20-1 combines with J gene TRBJ2-5; 7 nucleotides match TRBD2. Germline V gene data show CDR1 as DFQATT and CDR2 as SNEGSKA (reference sequence). Trimming removed 5 bases from V and 1 base from J; junction bases left unmatched: 4. This CDR3 has 13 residues. The CDR3 bases are TGCAGTGCTCAGCTAGCGGTCCAAGAGACCCAGTACTTC. Translated: CSAQLAVQETQYF.

The V and J genes are TRBV18 and TRBJ2-1; D might be TRBD2 (6 bases). The CDR3 contains 17 residues. The germline gives CDR1 KGHSH, CDR2 LQKENI. The ends were cut back, 6 bases at V and 6 bases at J, with 24 bases in the middle. CDR3: CASSQEGGGVFGNEQFF. CDR3 in DNA: TGTGCCAGCTCGCAAGAGGGAGGAGGGGTGTTCGGCAATGAGCAGTTCTTC.

This clonotype has a handful of counts. The V and J genes are TRBV2 and TRBJ1-2, with D tentatively TRBD1 (5 bases). CDR1 is SNHLY and CDR2 is FYNNEI in the germline V gene. The V gene lost 6 bases and the J gene lost 4 bases, with 9 bases spanning the gap. The CDR3 is 12 amino acids. DNA of the CDR3: TGTGCCAGCAGCGACAGTTCCTATGGCTACACCTTC. Translating gives CASSDSSYGYTF. The full variable domain, in which reference TRBV2 and TRBJ1-2 provide the parts outside the CDR3, is EPEVTQTPSHQVTQMGQEVILRCVPISNHLYFYWYRQILGQKVEFLVSFYNNEISEKSEIFDDQFSVERPDGSNFTLKIRSTKLEDSAMYFCASSDSSYGYTFGSGTRLTVV.

There are a few counts of this clonotype. Here the CDR3 DNA reads TGCGCCAGCAGCCGAACAGCCGCAGCAGATACGCAGTATTTT. This codes for CASSRTAAADTQYF. The chain carries TRBV5-1 and TRBJ2-3; D is undetermined. CDR1 SGHRS and CDR2 YFSETQ come from the germline V gene. The CDR3 extends over 14 amino acids. V lost 4 bases and J lost 4, with 13 bases in between.

This clonotype was observed a few times. The chain couples TRBV6-5 to TRBJ1-5, with a tentative D call TRBD1 (6 bases). This CDR3 is built from 15 residues. The V end lost 2 bases, the J end lost 5 bases, and 13 bases lay between the germline ends. Germline loops: CDR1 MNHEY, CDR2 SVGAGI. The CDR3 spells CASSYDGQSYQPQHF. In DNA form, the CDR3 reads TGTGCCAGCAGTTACGACGGACAGAGCTATCAGCCCCAGCATTTT.

In this sample, this clonotype turned up a few times. The rearrangement links TRBV5-1 to TRBJ1-4; the match to TRBD1 covers 8 bases. Germline assignment: CDR1 SGHRS and CDR2 YFSETQ. The CDR3 spans 15 residues. J gave up 2 bases and V 3 bases, and 3 bases lay outside the gene matches. CDR3: CASSSGQATNEKLFF. CDR3 coding DNA: TGCGCCAGCAGCTCGGGACAGGCGACTAATGAAAAACTGTTTTTT.

This clonotype was recorded at least ten times. The chain joins TRBV9 to TRBJ1-2; TRBD1 matches at 9 bases. The CDR3 has 15 amino acids. Germline assignment: CDR1 SGDLS and CDR2 YYNGEE. V gave up 2 bases and J gave up 4 bases; unmatched junction bases: 6. This CDR3 reads CASSVMDRGPYGYTF. In DNA form, the CDR3 reads TGTGCCAGCAGCGTCATGGACAGGGGCCCCTATGGCTACACCTTC.

The rearrangement links TRBV7-8 to TRBJ2-7; maybe TRBD2 (6 bases). Trimming shortened V by 2 bases and J by 4 bases, and 21 bases separated the two germline ends. The germline gives CDR1 SGHVS, CDR2 FQNEAQ. The CDR3 is 17 amino acids. In DNA form, the CDR3 reads TGTGCCAGCAGCTTAAGTAATAGGGCGGGACCCAGATACGAGCAGTACTTC. It encodes CASSLSNRAGPRYEQYF.

This clonotype was recorded many times. This sequence joins TRBV6-1 and TRBJ2-1, with TRBD2 matching 9 bases. The junction had 5 bases not matched to a gene; V was cut back by 3 bases and J by 2 bases. This CDR3 has 16 residues. Germline assignment: CDR1 MNHNS and CDR2 SASEGT. CDR3 in DNA: TGTGCCAGCAGTGACAAGCGGGGGGCCCCCTACAATGAGCAGTTCTTC. It yields the protein CASSDKRGAPYNEQFF.

This clonotype occurred many times. This rearrangement joins TRBV3-1 to TRBJ2-1; 10 bases match TRBD2. Germline V gene sequence: CDR1 LGHDT, CDR2 YNNKEL (reference sequence). CDR3 size: 15 residues. Trimming took 2 bases from V and 6 from J; bases not matched to a gene: 4. CDR3 nucleotides: TGTGCCAGCAGCCAATCTAGCGGGGGTCCCAATGAGCAGTTCTTC. This sequence encodes CASSQSSGGPNEQFF.

This clonotype was seen at least ten times. The CDR3 DNA reads as TGTGCCAGCAGCCACACGGCAGGTCTCGAGGGTGAAGCTTTCTTT. Translated, it gives CASSHTAGLEGEAFF. The V gene is TRBV7-2, the J gene TRBJ1-1, with D uncertain. From germline, CDR1 is SGHTA and CDR2 FQGNSA. CDR3 length: 15 residues. V lost 5 bases and J lost 7, with 20 bases in between.

This clonotype has at least ten counts. The rearrangement uses TRBV5-1 and TRBJ2-7; possible D gene TRBD2, 6 bases. V was trimmed by 0 bases and J by 4 bases, leaving 14 bases between them. Germline V CDR1 and CDR2: SGHRS, YFSETQ. CDR3 length: 15 amino acids. In DNA, the CDR3 is TGCGCCAGCAGCTTGGCGGGAGCCCCTGAGTACGAGCAGTACTTC. Translation: CASSLAGAPEYEQYF.

There are many counts of this clonotype. The genes are TRBV4-2 and TRBJ2-1; TRBD2 agrees at 9 bases. Unmatched junction bases numbered 6, after V lost 6 bases and J lost 3 bases. There are 15 residues in the CDR3. CDR1 LGHNA and CDR2 YNFKEQ come from the germline V gene. CDR3 residues: CASSSSGAIYNEQFF. The CDR3 DNA follows: TGTGCCAGCAGTTCTAGCGGGGCAATCTACAATGAGCAGTTCTTC.

In its sample, this clonotype was seen a few times. The V gene is TRBV3-1, the J gene TRBJ2-2; D remains ambiguous. Deletions cut 1 base from V and 4 bases from J, with 4 bases between. The CDR3 consists of 13 residues. The germline CDR1 and CDR2 sequences are LGHDT and YNNKEL (reference sequence). In DNA, the CDR3 is TGTGCCAGCAGCCAAGTAATCACCGGGGAGCTGTTTTTT. Encoded protein: CASSQVITGELFF.